This T cell receptor beta chain was sequenced in a study of blood T cell repertoires in COVID-19. The CDR3 covers 17 residues. Germline CDR1 is LGHNA and CDR2 is YSLEER. V dropped 0 bases and J dropped 5 bases, with 14 bases sitting between them. Original data processing: Reference gene primers were amplified, and this amplification served to estimate nucleated cell counts. The method was immunoSEQ multiplex PCR; TCRdb's version includes in-frame clones alone and lacks a portion of them. V and J calls plus clone size are reproduced from that table; the DNA served to infer D and trimming. The table includes roughly 410,000 clones, 75% to 90% detected once. In Seattle, patients joined the study during active infection and were tracked longitudinally. This clone appeared a single time.

The TCR comes from a woman aged 40-49 years with COVID-19, enrolled during active disease. The sequenced material came from peripheral blood. This sequence joins TRBV4-3 and TRBJ1-6; D is uncertain. CDR3 sequence reads: CASSQELFTHDNSPLHF. CDR3 in DNA: TGCGCCAGCAGCCAAGAATTGTTCACACACGATAATTCACCCCTCCACTTT.